In its sample, the clone carrying this T cell receptor beta chain was seen a few times. This record belongs to a study of human T cells and chemical hapten exposure. Germline CDR1 KGHDR, CDR2 SFDVKD. V was pared by 7 bases and J by 6 bases, with 9 bases of the junction left unmatched. The CDR3 has 15 residues. The sample's time point: patch test 2, 6 weeks after DPC sensitization. Indicated treatment: therapeutic diphenylcyclopropenone sensitization with weekly scalp DPC. Alopecia patients between 18 and 70 years old and suitable for DPC were used as donors. TCRdb fed the RACE reads into MiXCR, producing one record per CDR3 protein. The top ten clones hold around 2% of a sample with 75,000 to 100,000 distinct CDR3 sequences, about 9.3% of them seen once.

The V and J genes are TRBV24-1 and TRBJ2-1, with 9 bases fitting TRBD1. The material sequenced was whole blood, taken in connection with sensitization to the hapten diphenylcyclopropenone (DPC). The clonotype was recovered from a woman between 40 and 50 years old with alopecia areata. Some clones in this sample may be carry-over from other donors' samples. CDR3 in amino acids: CATRQQGARVNEQFF. The DNA of the CDR3 is TGTGCCACCAGACAACAGGGGGCGCGGGTCAATGAGCAGTTCTTC.